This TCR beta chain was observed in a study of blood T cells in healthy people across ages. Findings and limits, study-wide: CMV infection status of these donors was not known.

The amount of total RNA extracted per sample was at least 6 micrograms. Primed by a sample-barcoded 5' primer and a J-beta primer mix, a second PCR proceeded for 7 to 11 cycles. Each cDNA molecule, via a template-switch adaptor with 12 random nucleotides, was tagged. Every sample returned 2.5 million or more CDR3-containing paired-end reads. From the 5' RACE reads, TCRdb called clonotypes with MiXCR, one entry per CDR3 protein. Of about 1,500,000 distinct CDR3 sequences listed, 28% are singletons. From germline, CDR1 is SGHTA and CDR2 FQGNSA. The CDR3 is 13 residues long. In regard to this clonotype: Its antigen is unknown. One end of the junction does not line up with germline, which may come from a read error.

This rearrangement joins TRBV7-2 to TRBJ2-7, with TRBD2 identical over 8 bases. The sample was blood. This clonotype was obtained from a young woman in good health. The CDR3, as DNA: TGTGCCAGCAGCCAGGAGCGGGAGAGCGAGCAGTACTTT. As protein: CASSQERESEQYF.